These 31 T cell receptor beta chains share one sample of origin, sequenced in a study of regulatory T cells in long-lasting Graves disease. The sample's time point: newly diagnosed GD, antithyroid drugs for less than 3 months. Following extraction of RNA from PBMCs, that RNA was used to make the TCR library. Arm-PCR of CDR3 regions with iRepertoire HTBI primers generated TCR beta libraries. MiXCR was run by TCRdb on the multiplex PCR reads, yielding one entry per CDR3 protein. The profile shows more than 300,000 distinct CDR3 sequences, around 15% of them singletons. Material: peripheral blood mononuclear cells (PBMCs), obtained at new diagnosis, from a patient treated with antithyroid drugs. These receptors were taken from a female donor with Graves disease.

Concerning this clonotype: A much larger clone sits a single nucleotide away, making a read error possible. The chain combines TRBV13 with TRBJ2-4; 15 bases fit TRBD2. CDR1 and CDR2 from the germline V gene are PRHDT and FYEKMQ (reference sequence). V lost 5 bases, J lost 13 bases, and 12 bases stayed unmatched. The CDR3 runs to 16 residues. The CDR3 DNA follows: TGTGCCAGCAGCCGCGGGGGGACTAGCGGGAGGAATGAGCAGTACTTC. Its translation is CASSRGGTSGRNEQYF.

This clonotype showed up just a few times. The CDR3: CTLSRTGTEQYF. CDR3 in DNA: TGCACATTAAGTCGGACAGGGACCGAGCAGTACTTC. This chain uses TRBV20-1 with TRBJ2-7, with 8 bases lining up with TRBD1. There are 12 residues in the CDR3. The germline gives CDR1 DFQATT, CDR2 SNEGSKA (reference sequence).

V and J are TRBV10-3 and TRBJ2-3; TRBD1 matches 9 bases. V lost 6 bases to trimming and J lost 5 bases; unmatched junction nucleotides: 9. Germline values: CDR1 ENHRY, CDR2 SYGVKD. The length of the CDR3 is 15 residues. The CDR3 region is CAIRADRGSVDTQYF. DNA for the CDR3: TGTGCCATCAGAGCTGACAGGGGGTCCGTAGATACGCAGTATTTT.

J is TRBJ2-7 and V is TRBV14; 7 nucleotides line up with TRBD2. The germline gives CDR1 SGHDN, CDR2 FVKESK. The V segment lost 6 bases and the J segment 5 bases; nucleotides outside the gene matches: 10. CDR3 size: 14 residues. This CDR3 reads CASSLLGRSDEQYF. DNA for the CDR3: TGTGCCAGCAGTCTTCTCGGGAGGAGCGACGAGCAGTACTTC.

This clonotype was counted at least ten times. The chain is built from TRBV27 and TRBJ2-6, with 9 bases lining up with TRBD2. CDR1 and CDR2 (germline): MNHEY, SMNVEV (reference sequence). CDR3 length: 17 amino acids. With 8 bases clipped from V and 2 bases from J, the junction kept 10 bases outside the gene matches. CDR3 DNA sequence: TGTGCCAGCGCCCTAAGAGCGGGGGGCGCTGGGGCCAACGTCCTGACTTTC. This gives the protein CASALRAGGAGANVLTF.

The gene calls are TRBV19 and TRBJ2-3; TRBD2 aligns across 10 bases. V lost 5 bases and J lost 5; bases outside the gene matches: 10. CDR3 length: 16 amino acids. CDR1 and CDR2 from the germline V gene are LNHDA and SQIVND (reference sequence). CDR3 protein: CASSLAGTSVLDTQYF. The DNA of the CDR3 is TGTGCCAGTAGTCTCGCCGGGACTAGCGTTTTAGATACGCAGTATTTT.

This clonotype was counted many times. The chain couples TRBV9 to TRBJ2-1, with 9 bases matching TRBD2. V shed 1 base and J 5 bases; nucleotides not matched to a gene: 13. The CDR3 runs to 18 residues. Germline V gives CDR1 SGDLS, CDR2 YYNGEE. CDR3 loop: CASSVPQAASGTDNEQFF. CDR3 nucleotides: TGTGCCAGCAGCGTACCCCAAGCGGCTAGCGGGACCGACAATGAGCAGTTCTTC. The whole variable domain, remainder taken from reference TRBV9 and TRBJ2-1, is DSGVTQTPKHLITATGQRVTLRCSPRSGDLSVYWYQQSLDQGLQFLIQYYNGEERAKGNILERFSAQQFPDLHSELNLSSLELGDSALYFCASSVPQAASGTDNEQFFGPGTRLTVL.

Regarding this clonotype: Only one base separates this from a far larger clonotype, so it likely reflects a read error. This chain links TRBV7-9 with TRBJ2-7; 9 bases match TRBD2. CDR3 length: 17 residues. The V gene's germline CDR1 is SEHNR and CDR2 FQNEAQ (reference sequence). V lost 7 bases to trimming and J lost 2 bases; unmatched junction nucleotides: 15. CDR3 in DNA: TGTGCCAGCAACCCTTTAGCAGGGCGGGAGGGCACCTACGAGCAGTACTTC. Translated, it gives CASNPLAGREGTYEQYF.

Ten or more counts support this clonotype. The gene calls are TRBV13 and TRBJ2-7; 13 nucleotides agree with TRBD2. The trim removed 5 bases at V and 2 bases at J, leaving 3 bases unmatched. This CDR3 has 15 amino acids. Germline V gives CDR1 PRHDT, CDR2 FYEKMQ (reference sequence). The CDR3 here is CASSPGLAGAYEQYF. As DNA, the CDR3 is TGTGCCAGCAGCCCCGGACTAGCGGGAGCCTACGAGCAGTACTTC.

As DNA, the CDR3 is TGTGCCAGCAGCCAAACAGGGGATGTGGGCTATGGCTACACCTTC. Translated: CASSQTGDVGYGYTF. The chain combines TRBV9 with TRBJ1-2; the match to TRBD1 covers 7 bases. Germline V gene data show CDR1 as SGDLS and CDR2 as YYNGEE. J was trimmed by 4 bases and V by 4 bases; bases with no gene match: 10. The CDR3 has 15 residues. Filled out from reference TRBV9 and TRBJ1-2, the complete variable domain reads DSGVTQTPKHLITATGQRVTLRCSPRSGDLSVYWYQQSLDQGLQFLIQYYNGEERAKGNILERFSAQQFPDLHSELNLSSLELGDSALYFCASSQTGDVGYGYTFGSGTRLTVV.

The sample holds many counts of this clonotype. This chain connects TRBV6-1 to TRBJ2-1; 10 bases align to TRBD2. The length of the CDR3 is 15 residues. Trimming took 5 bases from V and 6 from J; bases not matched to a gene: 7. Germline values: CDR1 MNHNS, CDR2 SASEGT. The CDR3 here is CASSLAGTSVNEQFF. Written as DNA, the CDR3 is TGTGCCAGCAGTCTCGCCGGGACTAGCGTCAATGAGCAGTTCTTC.

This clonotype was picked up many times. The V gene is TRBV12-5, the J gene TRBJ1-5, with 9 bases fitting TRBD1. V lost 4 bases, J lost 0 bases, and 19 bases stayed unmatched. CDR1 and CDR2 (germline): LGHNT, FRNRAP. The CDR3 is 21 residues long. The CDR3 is CASGSSYYITDRGYSNQPQHF. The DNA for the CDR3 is TGTGCTAGTGGTTCATCGTACTATATAACGGACAGGGGTTATAGCAATCAGCCCCAGCATTTT.

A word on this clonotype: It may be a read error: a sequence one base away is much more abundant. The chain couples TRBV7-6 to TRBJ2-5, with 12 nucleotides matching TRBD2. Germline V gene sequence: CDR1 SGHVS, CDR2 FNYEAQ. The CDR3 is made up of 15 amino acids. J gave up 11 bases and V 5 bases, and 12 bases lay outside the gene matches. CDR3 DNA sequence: TGTGCCAGCAGCCAGGGACTAGCGGGTCACAATGAGCAGTACTTC. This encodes CASSQGLAGHNEQYF. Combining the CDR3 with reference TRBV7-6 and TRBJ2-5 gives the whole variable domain GAGVSQSPRYKVTKRGQDVALRCDPISGHVSLYWYRQALGQGPEFLTYFNYEAQQDKSGLPNDRFSAERPEGSISTLTIQRTEQRDSAMYRCASSQGLAGHNEQYFGPGTRLLVL.

The CDR3 nucleotides are TGTGCCAGCAGTACCCCCGACAGTCTCTCTGGAAACACCATATATTTT. Translation gives CASSTPDSLSGNTIYF. The gene calls are TRBV12-3 or TRBV12-4 and TRBJ1-3, with D perhaps TRBD1 (5 bases). The CDR3 runs to 16 residues. The V end lost 5 bases, the J end lost 0 bases, and 14 bases lay between the germline ends.

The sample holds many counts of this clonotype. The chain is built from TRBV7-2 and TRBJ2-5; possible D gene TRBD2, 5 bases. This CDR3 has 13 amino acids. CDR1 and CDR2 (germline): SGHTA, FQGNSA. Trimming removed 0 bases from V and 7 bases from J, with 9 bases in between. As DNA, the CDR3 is TGTGCCAGCAGCTTAGCGGGAGAGTCGACCCAGTACTTC. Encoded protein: CASSLAGESTQYF.

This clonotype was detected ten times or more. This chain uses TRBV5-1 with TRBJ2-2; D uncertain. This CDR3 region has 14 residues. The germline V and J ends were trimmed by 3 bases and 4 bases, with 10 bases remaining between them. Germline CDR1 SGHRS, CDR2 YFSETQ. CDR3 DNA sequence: TGCGCCAGCAGCTCCTCCGGCGGCACCGGGGAGCTGTTTTTT. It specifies CASSSSGGTGELFF.

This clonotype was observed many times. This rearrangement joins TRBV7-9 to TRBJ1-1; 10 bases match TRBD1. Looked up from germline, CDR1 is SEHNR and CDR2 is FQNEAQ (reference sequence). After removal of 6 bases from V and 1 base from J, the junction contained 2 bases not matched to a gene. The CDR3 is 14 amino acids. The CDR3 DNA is TGTGCCAGCAGAGGACAGGGGGGGAACACTGAAGCTTTCTTT. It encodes CASRGQGGNTEAFF. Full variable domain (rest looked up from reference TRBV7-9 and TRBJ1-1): DTGVSQNPRHKITKRGQNVTFRCDPISEHNRLYWYRQTLGQGPEFLTYFQNEAQLEKSRLLSDRFSAERPKGSFSTLEIQRTEQGDSAMYLCASRGQGGNTEAFFGQGTRLTVV.

The CDR3 bases are TGTGCCATCAGCAACTCTGGAGGGGCCTACGAGCAGTACTTC. Its protein is CAISNSGGAYEQYF. The chain carries TRBV10-3 and TRBJ2-7; TRBD2 might be the D (6 bases). V dropped 6 bases and J dropped 2 bases, with 14 bases sitting between them. Looked up from germline, CDR1 is ENHRY and CDR2 is SYGVKD. There are 14 residues in the CDR3.

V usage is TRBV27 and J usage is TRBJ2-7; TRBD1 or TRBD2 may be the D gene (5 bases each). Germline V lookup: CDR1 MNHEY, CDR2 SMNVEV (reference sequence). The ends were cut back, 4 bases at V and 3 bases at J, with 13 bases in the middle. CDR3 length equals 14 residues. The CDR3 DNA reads TGTGCCAGCAGTTCGGCAGGGACCAGCTACGAGCAGTACTTC. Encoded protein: CASSSAGTSYEQYF.

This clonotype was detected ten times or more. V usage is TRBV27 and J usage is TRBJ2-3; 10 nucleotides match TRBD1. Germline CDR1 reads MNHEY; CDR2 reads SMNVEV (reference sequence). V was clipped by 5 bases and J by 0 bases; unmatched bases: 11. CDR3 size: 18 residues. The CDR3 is CASSLHYRTGGSTDTQYF. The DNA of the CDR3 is TGTGCCAGCAGTCTCCACTACAGGACAGGGGGAAGCACAGATACGCAGTATTTT.

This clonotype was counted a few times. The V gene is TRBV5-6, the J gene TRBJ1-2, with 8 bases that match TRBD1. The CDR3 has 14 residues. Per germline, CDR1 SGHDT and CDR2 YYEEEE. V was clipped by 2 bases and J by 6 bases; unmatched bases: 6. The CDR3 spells CASSFGTGGNGYTF. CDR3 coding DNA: TGTGCCAGCAGCTTTGGGACAGGCGGCAATGGCTACACCTTC.

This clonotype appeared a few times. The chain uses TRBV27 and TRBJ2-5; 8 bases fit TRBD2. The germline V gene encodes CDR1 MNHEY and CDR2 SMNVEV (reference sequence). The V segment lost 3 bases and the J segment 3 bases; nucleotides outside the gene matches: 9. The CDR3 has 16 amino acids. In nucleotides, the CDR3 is TGTGCCAGCAGTTTGAGGCTGTCGGGGGGGAAAGAGACCCAGTACTTC. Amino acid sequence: CASSLRLSGGKETQYF.

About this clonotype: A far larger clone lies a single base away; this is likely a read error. CDR3 DNA: TGTGCCAGCAGTGAAGCAGGGTTTGATGGCTACACCTTC. Its protein product is CASSEAGFDGYTF. The chain joins TRBV28 to TRBJ1-2; tentative D call: TRBD1 (5 bases). Germline values: CDR1 MDHEN, CDR2 SYDVKM. V shed 5 bases and J shed 6 bases, with 13 bases lying between them. CDR3 length: 13 residues.

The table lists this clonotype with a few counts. The CDR3: CSVEWWGLLAGEVISEQFF. DNA of the CDR3: TGCAGCGTTGAATGGTGGGGTCTACTAGCGGGAGAGGTAATTTCTGAGCAGTTCTTC. This chain uses TRBV29-1 with TRBJ2-1; 11 bases match TRBD2. CDR3 size: 19 residues. J was trimmed by 9 bases and V by 2 bases; bases with no gene match: 21. CDR1 and CDR2 from the germline V gene are SQVTM and ANQGSEA.

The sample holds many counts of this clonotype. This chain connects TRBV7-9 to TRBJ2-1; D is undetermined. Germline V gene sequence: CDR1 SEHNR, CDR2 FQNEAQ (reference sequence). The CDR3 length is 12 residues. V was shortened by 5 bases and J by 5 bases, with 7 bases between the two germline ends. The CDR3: CASSDRDNEQFF. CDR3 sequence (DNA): TGTGCCAGCAGCGACCGGGACAATGAGCAGTTCTTC.

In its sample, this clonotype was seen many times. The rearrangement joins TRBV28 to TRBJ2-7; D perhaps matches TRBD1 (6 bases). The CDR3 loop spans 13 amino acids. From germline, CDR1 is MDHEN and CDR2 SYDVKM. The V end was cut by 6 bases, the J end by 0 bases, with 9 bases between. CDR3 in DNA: TGTGCCAGCAGCCCAGGGGACTCCTACGAGCAGTACTTC. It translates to CASSPGDSYEQYF. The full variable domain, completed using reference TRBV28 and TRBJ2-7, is DVKVTQSSRYLVKRTGEKVFLECVQDMDHENMFWYRQDPGLGLRLIYFSYDVKMKEKGDIPEGYSVSREKKERFSLILESASTNQTSMYLCASSPGDSYEQYFGPGTRLTVT.

The DNA of the CDR3 is TGTGCCAGCAGTAGCGGTCAGGGGGCACATGGCTACACCTTC. Protein: CASSSGQGAHGYTF. The J gene is TRBJ1-2, the V gene TRBV28; TRBD1 matches at 8 bases. Trimming cost V 5 bases and J 6 bases; bases outside gene matches: 8. Germline CDR1 reads MDHEN; CDR2 reads SYDVKM. This CDR3 contains 14 residues.

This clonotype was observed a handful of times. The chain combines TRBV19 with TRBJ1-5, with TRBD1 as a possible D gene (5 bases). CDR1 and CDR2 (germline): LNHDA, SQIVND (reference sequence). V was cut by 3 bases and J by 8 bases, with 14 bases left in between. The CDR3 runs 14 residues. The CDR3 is CASSIAAGSKPQHF. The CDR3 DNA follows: TGTGCCAGTAGTATTGCGGCAGGGTCAAAGCCCCAGCATTTT.

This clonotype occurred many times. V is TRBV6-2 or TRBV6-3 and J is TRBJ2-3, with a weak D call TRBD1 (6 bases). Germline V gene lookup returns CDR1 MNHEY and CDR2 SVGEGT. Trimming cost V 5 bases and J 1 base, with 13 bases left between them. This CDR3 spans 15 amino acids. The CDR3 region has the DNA TGTGCCAGCAGTGCCAGGGGTGACGGCACAGATACGCAGTATTTT. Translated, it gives CASSARGDGTDTQYF.

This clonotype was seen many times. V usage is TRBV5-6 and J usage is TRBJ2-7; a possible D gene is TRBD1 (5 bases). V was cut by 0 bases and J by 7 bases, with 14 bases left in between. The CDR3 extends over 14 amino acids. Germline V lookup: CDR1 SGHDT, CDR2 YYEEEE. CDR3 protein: CASSLGPDIGEQYF. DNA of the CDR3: TGTGCCAGCAGCTTGGGCCCGGACATCGGGGAGCAGTACTTC.

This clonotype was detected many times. The CDR3 coding sequence is TGCGCCAGCAGCCAAGGTACTAGCGGGAGAGGGGCCTACGAGCAGTACTTC. Amino acids: CASSQGTSGRGAYEQYF. The V gene is TRBV4-3, the J gene TRBJ2-7, with TRBD2 identical over 11 bases. V trimming: 1 base; J trimming: 2 bases; junction bases outside the gene matches: 7. Germline V lookup: CDR1 LGHNA, CDR2 YSLEER. The CDR3 runs to 17 residues.